The 13 T cell receptor beta chains below were found in one sample sequenced in a study of shared clonotypes between healthy human individuals. Method: immunoSEQ multiplex PCR; TCRdb's copy keeps in-frame clones and lacks some. The table shows about 510,000 clones, with less than 85% occurring only once. Sequenced input: PBMCs. The receptors here all came from a woman between 40 and 55 years old in good health. Some clones in this sample may be carry-over from other donors' samples.

This chain joins TRBV18 and TRBJ1-1, with D hard to call. CDR3 size: 12 residues. The V end was cut by 6 bases, the J end by 11 bases, with 16 bases between. Germline assignment: CDR1 KGHSH and CDR2 LQKENI. CDR3 in amino acids: CASSGPGLAAFF. For the CDR3, the DNA is TGTGCCAGCTCCGGGCCGGGGTTAGCTGCTTTCTTT. Full variable domain (remainder filled in from reference TRBV18 and TRBJ1-1): NAGVMQNPRHLVRRRGQEARLRCSPMKGHSHVYWYRQLPEEGLKFMVYLQKENIIDESGMPKERFSAEFPKEGPSILRIQQVVRGDSAAYFCASSGPGLAAFFGQGTRLTVV.

There are a few counts of this clone. Different DNA sequences within this sample yield the same CDR3. The chain links TRBV5-1 to TRBJ2-3; D remains unclear. Trimming removed 0 bases from V and 2 bases from J, with 4 bases in between. CDR3 length: 13 amino acids. CDR1 and CDR2 from the germline V gene are SGHRS and YFSETQ. CDR3 nucleotides: TGCGCCAGCAGCTTGGGGGCCACAGATACGCAGTATTTT. It is translated as CASSLGATDTQYF.

This CDR3 is CASSLRGQDNEKLFF. The CDR3, as DNA: TGTGCCAGCAGTTTAAGGGGACAGGATAATGAAAAACTGTTTTTT. J is TRBJ1-4 and V is TRBV28, with 8 bases matching TRBD1. From germline, CDR1 is MDHEN and CDR2 SYDVKM. Unmatched junction bases numbered 3, after V lost 2 bases and J lost 4 bases. This CDR3 is 15 amino acids long.

The chain is built from TRBV11-2 and TRBJ2-1; D is unclear. V was trimmed by 5 bases and J by 2 bases, leaving 7 bases between them. Germline V gene data show CDR1 as SGHAT and CDR2 as FQNNGV. The CDR3 has 13 amino acids. The DNA of the CDR3 is TGTGCCAGCAGCACCCGGGCCTACAATGAGCAGTTCTTC. Protein sequence: CASSTRAYNEQFF.

The gene calls are TRBV5-4 and TRBJ2-3; 10 bases map to TRBD2. Germline V gene data show CDR1 as SGHNT and CDR2 as YYREEE (reference sequence). The CDR3 covers 17 residues. With 1 base clipped from V and 4 bases from J, the junction kept 9 bases outside the gene matches. The CDR3 loop is CASSLPPSGSRADTQYF. CDR3 DNA: TGTGCCAGCAGCTTGCCGCCTAGCGGGAGTAGGGCAGATACGCAGTATTTT.

The chain links TRBV30 to TRBJ2-3; TRBD1 matches at 7 bases. The germline CDR1 and CDR2 sequences are GTSNPN and SVGIG (reference sequence). Losses at the gene ends were 2 bases for V and 2 bases for J; bases not matched to a gene: 7. CDR3 length: 15 amino acids. This CDR3 reads CAWSRGKGATDTQYF. The CDR3 DNA is TGTGCCTGGAGTAGGGGTAAGGGGGCCACAGATACGCAGTATTTT.

This chain links TRBV5-1 with TRBJ1-2; perhaps TRBD1 as D (6 bases). Trimming took 1 base from V and 8 from J, leaving 15 bases between them. Germline loops: CDR1 SGHRS, CDR2 YFSETQ. The CDR3 is made up of 14 amino acids. As DNA, the CDR3 is TGCGCCAGCAGCTTGAGTCCGGACAGTGGAGGCTACACCTTC. This codes for CASSLSPDSGGYTF.

The chain couples TRBV11-2 to TRBJ1-1, with 7 positions matching TRBD1. J lost 5 bases, V lost 8 bases, and 14 bases had no gene match. CDR3 size: 15 residues. CDR1 is SGHAT, CDR2 FQNNGV, per germline. The CDR3: CASRLQGSPWTEAFF. The CDR3, as DNA: TGTGCCAGCCGGTTACAGGGGTCCCCGTGGACTGAAGCTTTCTTT.

V is TRBV14 and J is TRBJ2-1; TRBD1 agrees at 9 bases. The CDR3 is 15 amino acids. With 3 bases clipped from V and 4 bases from J, the junction kept 4 bases outside the gene matches. Germline CDR1 and CDR2: SGHDN and FVKESK. The CDR3 sequence: CASSHGQGNYNEQFF. CDR3 bases: TGTGCCAGCAGCCACGGACAGGGGAATTACAATGAGCAGTTCTTC.

V and J are TRBV5-1 and TRBJ1-2; D is ambiguous. The CDR3 consists of 13 residues. V lost 4 bases and J 2 bases, leaving 9 bases between the germline ends. Germline V gives CDR1 SGHRS, CDR2 YFSETQ. The CDR3 here is CASSERQNYGYTF. In DNA form, the CDR3 reads TGCGCCAGCAGCGAGCGGCAGAACTATGGCTACACCTTC.

This clone has only a few counts. This chain connects TRBV4-3 to TRBJ1-2; D gene uncertain. The V gene lost 0 bases and the J gene lost 2 bases, with 10 bases spanning the gap. The CDR3 runs 15 residues. Germline V gene sequence: CDR1 LGHNA, CDR2 YSLEER. The CDR3 sequence: CASSQEIISNYGYTF. The DNA for the CDR3 is TGCGCCAGCAGCCAAGAAATCATATCGAACTATGGCTACACCTTC.

The table lists this clone with a count of one. Other DNA sequences in this specimen translate into the identical CDR3. The chain combines TRBV18 with TRBJ1-4; 10 bases agree with TRBD1. The CDR3 runs to 16 residues. Losses at the gene ends were 4 bases for V and 0 bases for J; bases not matched to a gene: 2. CDR1 is KGHSH and CDR2 is LQKENI in the germline V gene. The CDR3 sequence is CASSRGQGATNEKLFF. The CDR3 DNA is TGTGCCAGCTCACGAGGACAGGGGGCAACTAATGAAAAACTGTTTTTT.

V usage is TRBV19 and J usage is TRBJ2-3; TRBD1 agrees at 11 bases. V gave up 2 bases and J gave up 1 base; unmatched junction bases: 2. CDR1 is LNHDA and CDR2 is SQIVND in the germline V gene (reference sequence). CDR3 length: 16 amino acids. Here the CDR3 reads CASSIPGQGGTDTQYF. CDR3 bases: TGTGCCAGTAGTATACCGGGACAGGGGGGCACAGATACGCAGTATTTT.